The 16 T cell receptor beta chains reported below all come from one sample, sequenced in a study of CD4 and CD8 cells across lung adenocarcinoma regions. TCRdb redid the calling of the PCR reads with MiXCR, one entry per CDR3 protein. The sample has more than 11,000 distinct CDR3 sequences, roughly 48% seen once. Sequenced: CD4+ T cells from the center of a lung tumor. Receptors were obtained from a male donor with lung adenocarcinoma. The CD4 and CD8 labels of this study may be unreliable.

This clonotype was counted between two and nine times. The chain has TRBV7-3 and TRBJ1-1, with TRBD1 matching over 7 bases. The V segment lost 5 bases and the J segment 6 bases; nucleotides outside the gene matches: 9. Germline V gene lookup returns CDR1 SGHTA and CDR2 FQGTGA. CDR3 size: 14 residues. CDR3 nucleotide sequence: TGTGCCAGCAGCGCGGGCAGGGGGAGTCCTGAAGCTTTCTTT. This codes for CASSAGRGSPEAFF.

J is TRBJ2-5 and V is TRBV20-1, with a possible D match to TRBD2 (6 bases). The germline CDR1 and CDR2 sequences are DFQATT and SNEGSKA (reference sequence). The CDR3 covers 16 residues. Trimming took off 5 bases at V and 2 bases at J, with 21 bases between the two ends. CDR3 sequence: CSARKGTGALQETQYF. CDR3 nucleotide sequence: TGCAGTGCTCGGAAGGGGACGGGAGCGCTACAAGAGACCCAGTACTTC.

Of note for this clonotype: Relative to the germline gene, one junction end is altered; a read error may explain this. CDR3 residues: CASSPRDAQEFF. The DNA for the CDR3 is TGTGCCAGCAGTCCTCGGGACGCCCAGGAGTTCTTC. The chain carries TRBV6-1 and TRBJ2-7; the D call may be TRBD1 or TRBD2 (5 bases each). Germline CDR1 MNHNS, CDR2 SASEGT. The CDR3 totals 12 residues.

The rearrangement uses TRBV9 and TRBJ2-1; TRBD2 matches 9 bases. Unmatched junction bases numbered 10, after V lost 0 bases and J lost 9 bases. This CDR3 is built from 16 residues. Germline assignment: CDR1 SGDLS and CDR2 YYNGEE. CDR3 loop: CASSVVAGVAGIEQFF. CDR3 DNA: TGTGCCAGCAGCGTAGTAGCGGGAGTGGCTGGTATTGAGCAGTTCTTC.

This clonotype was counted once. The chain uses TRBV6-5 and TRBJ2-5; possible D gene TRBD2, 6 bases. The DNA matches TRBJ2-3 better at its end, which makes the J call doubtful. CDR3 length: 16 residues. CDR1 and CDR2 (germline): MNHEY, SVGAGI. The chain's CDR3 is CASIFAPGDLGETQYF. Here the CDR3 DNA reads TGTGCCAGCATTTTTGCTCCGGGAGATCTGGGAGAGACCCAGTATTTT.

V is TRBV6-1 and J is TRBJ2-1; no clear D. CDR3 length: 14 residues. Germline assignment: CDR1 MNHNS and CDR2 SASEGT. V shed 6 bases and J shed 0 bases, with 9 bases lying between them. The CDR3 is CASRAVSSYNEQFF. In DNA form, the CDR3 reads TGTGCCAGCAGGGCTGTTAGCTCCTACAATGAGCAGTTCTTC.

This clonotype was observed at least ten times. The J gene is TRBJ2-3, the V gene TRBV6-1, with TRBD1 matching over 7 bases. J gave up 4 bases and V 3 bases, and 4 bases lay outside the gene matches. This CDR3 region has 14 residues. Germline V gene data show CDR1 as MNHNS and CDR2 as SASEGT. CDR3 DNA: TGTGCCAGCAGTGACAGGGGGTTCGCAGATACGCAGTATTTT. Its translation: CASSDRGFADTQYF.

This clonotype has ten or more counts. The chain has TRBV6-1 and TRBJ1-2; TRBD1 matches 10 bases. Trimming cost V 6 bases and J 8 bases; bases outside gene matches: 6. The length of the CDR3 is 13 residues. Per the germline V gene, CDR1 is MNHNS and CDR2 is SASEGT. As DNA, the CDR3 is TGTGCCAGCAGGACGACAGGGGGCAGAGGCTACACCTTC. The encoded protein is CASRTTGGRGYTF.

This clonotype was counted only a few times. The chain employs TRBV12-3 or TRBV12-4 and TRBJ1-5, with D unresolved. The V and J ends lost 0 bases and 4 bases respectively, with 4 bases between them. The CDR3 loop spans 13 amino acids. The CDR3 reads CASSLAENQPQHF. The CDR3 DNA is TGTGCCAGCAGTTTAGCGGAAAATCAGCCCCAGCATTTT.

This clonotype was observed at least ten times. The rearrangement uses TRBV12-3 or TRBV12-4 and TRBJ2-5; D gene ambiguous. The J call may be faulty, since TRBJ2-7 better matches the DNA end. The CDR3 runs to 14 residues. The CDR3 loop reads CASSSTFHDYEQYF. As DNA, the CDR3 is TGTGCCAGCAGTTCCACCTTCCACGACTACGAGCAGTACTTC.

On this clonotype itself: One junction end does not reproduce the germline sequence, and a read error may be involved. This rearrangement joins TRBV10-3 to TRBJ2-5, with TRBD2 as a possible D gene (7 bases). Germline-derived CDR1 and CDR2 are ENHRY and SYGVKD. This CDR3 region has 14 residues. The DNA of the CDR3 is TGTGCGGTCCGCGGGGGCCAGGACCCAGATACGCAGTACTTT. Its protein is CAVRGGQDPDTQYF.

The rearrangement links TRBV6-5 to TRBJ1-4; possibly TRBD1 for D (5 bases). V was cut by 2 bases and J by 12 bases, with 16 bases left in between. This CDR3 spans 14 amino acids. CDR1 MNHEY and CDR2 SVGAGI come from the germline V gene. CDR3 in DNA: TGTGCCAGCAGTTACCCGGTATTTTTGGGACAACTGTTTTTT. This sequence encodes CASSYPVFLGQLFF.

The chain recombines TRBV7-2 with TRBJ2-1; D not certain. With 0 bases removed from V and 10 bases from J, the gap between germline ends came to 13 bases. The germline V gene has CDR1 SGHTA and CDR2 FQGNSA. The CDR3 loop spans 14 amino acids. CDR3 region: CASSLARASYEQFF. CDR3 DNA: TGTGCCAGCAGCTTAGCGAGAGCGTCCTACGAGCAGTTCTTC.

This clonotype has a handful of counts. V is TRBV7-3 and J is TRBJ2-1, with TRBD2 identical over 8 bases. CDR3 length: 15 amino acids. With V trimmed by 2 bases and J by 7 bases, 7 bases remained unmatched. In germline, CDR1 is SGHTA, CDR2 FQGTGA. CDR3 protein: CASSLSAGTRNEQFF. The CDR3 region has the DNA TGTGCCAGCAGCTTATCCGCCGGGACTAGAAATGAGCAGTTCTTC.

In this sample, this clonotype turned up a few times. This chain joins TRBV10-2 and TRBJ2-1; D not certain. The J call may be faulty, since TRBJ2-5 better matches the DNA end. This CDR3 is built from 17 residues. From germline, CDR1 is WSHSY and CDR2 SAAADI. The CDR3 is CASSDYFALADGETQYF. The CDR3, as DNA: TGCGCCAGCAGTGATTATTTTGCGCTCGCCGATGGGGAGACCCAGTACTTC.

This rearrangement joins TRBV6-1 to TRBJ2-3; possibly TRBD2 for D (5 bases). Germline V CDR1 and CDR2: MNHNS, SASEGT. With 6 bases removed from V and 7 bases from J, the gap between germline ends came to 17 bases. The CDR3 has 14 residues. The CDR3 nucleotides read TGTGCCAGCAGGGGCGGGTGGGCGAAAAATACGCAGTATTTT. Its translation is CASRGGWAKNTQYF.